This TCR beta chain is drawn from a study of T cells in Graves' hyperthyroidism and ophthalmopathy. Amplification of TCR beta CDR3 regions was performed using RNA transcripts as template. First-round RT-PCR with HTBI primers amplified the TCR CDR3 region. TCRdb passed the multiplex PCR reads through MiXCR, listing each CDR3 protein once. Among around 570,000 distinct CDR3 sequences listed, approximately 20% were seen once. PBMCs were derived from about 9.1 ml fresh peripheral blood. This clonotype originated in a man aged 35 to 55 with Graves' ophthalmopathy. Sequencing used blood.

The CDR3 loop is CASSLRLAGERNEQFF. CDR3 nucleotide sequence: TGTGCCAGCAGTTTGAGGCTAGCGGGAGAGAGGAATGAGCAGTTCTTC. The genes are TRBV28 and TRBJ2-1; TRBD2 agrees at 10 bases. V lost 3 bases to trimming and J lost 7 bases; unmatched junction nucleotides: 9. From germline, CDR1 is MDHEN and CDR2 SYDVKM. The length of the CDR3 is 16 residues.